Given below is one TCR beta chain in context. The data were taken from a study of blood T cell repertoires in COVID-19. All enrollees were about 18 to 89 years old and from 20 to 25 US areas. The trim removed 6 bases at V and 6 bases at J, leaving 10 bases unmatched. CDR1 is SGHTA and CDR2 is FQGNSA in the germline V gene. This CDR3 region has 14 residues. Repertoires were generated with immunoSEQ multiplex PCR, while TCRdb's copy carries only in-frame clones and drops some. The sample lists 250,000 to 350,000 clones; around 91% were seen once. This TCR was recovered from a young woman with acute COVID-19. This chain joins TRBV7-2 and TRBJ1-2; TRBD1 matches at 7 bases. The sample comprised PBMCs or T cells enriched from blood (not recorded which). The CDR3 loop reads CASSGSTGNDGYTF. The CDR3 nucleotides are TGTGCCAGCAGTGGGTCGACAGGGAACGATGGCTACACCTTC.